Presented here are 9 T cell receptor beta chains from one specimen sequenced in a study of a mutant IDH1 vaccine in newly diagnosed glioma. Time point noted: baseline, week 1 (first vaccination visit). Treatment meaning: pre-vaccination baseline after standard-of-care therapy. Clones were read by immunoSEQ multiplex PCR, and TCRdb kept only the in-frame ones, dropping some. Seen here are about 88,000 clones, roughly four fifths observed once, and the top ten hold 5.3%. The source material was PBMCs, sampled from a glioma patient treated with radiotherapy, temozolomide or both. The source is a man in his forties or fifties with glioma. Some clones in this sample may be carry-over from other donors' samples.

This chain links TRBV5-4 with TRBJ2-2, with D uncertain. This CDR3 spans 13 amino acids. Germline lookup yields CDR1 SGHNT and CDR2 YYREEE (reference sequence). Trimming removed 3 bases from V and 0 bases from J, with 3 bases in between. CDR3 loop: CASSSSNTGELFF. In DNA, the CDR3 is TGTGCCAGCAGCTCGTCGAACACCGGGGAGCTGTTTTTT.

The rearrangement links TRBV4-1 to TRBJ1-2, with a tentative D call TRBD1 (6 bases). Germline CDR1 reads MGHRA; CDR2 reads YSYEKL. Trimming shortened V by 3 bases and J by 4 bases, and 15 bases separated the two germline ends. CDR3 size: 15 residues. CDR3 in DNA: TGCGCCAGCAGCCAGGGGGAAGGGGGAGGCTATGGCTACACCTTC. This sequence encodes CASSQGEGGGYGYTF.

The chain has TRBV5-1 and TRBJ2-1; D remains ambiguous. V shed 1 base and J shed 5 bases, with 10 bases lying between them. This CDR3 contains 14 residues. Germline CDR1 SGHRS, CDR2 YFSETQ. CDR3 coding DNA: TGCGCCAGCAGCTTGCTAGGTTTGAACAATGAGCAGTTCTTC. Protein product: CASSLLGLNNEQFF.

The chain employs TRBV4-2 and TRBJ1-5; D remains unclear. The V end lost 0 bases, the J end lost 5 bases, and 5 bases lay between the germline ends. The CDR3 is 13 amino acids. Germline V gene data show CDR1 as LGHNA and CDR2 as YNFKEQ. CDR3 loop: CASSQDLHQPQHF. Here the CDR3 DNA reads TGTGCCAGCAGCCAAGACCTTCATCAGCCCCAGCATTTT.

V and J are TRBV30 and TRBJ2-1; 8 bases align to TRBD2. The germline gives CDR1 GTSNPN, CDR2 SVGIG (reference sequence). The CDR3 consists of 12 residues. The J segment lost 10 bases and the V segment lost 3 bases, leaving 5 bases of the junction unmatched. The CDR3 region is CAWRLLAGEQFF. CDR3 nucleotide sequence: TGTGCCTGGAGACTTCTAGCGGGCGAGCAGTTCTTC.

The CDR3 is CASSLAPYRGGYTF. DNA for the CDR3: TGCGCCAGCAGCTTGGCTCCCTACAGGGGTGGCTACACCTTC. This chain connects TRBV5-1 to TRBJ1-2; 7 bases match TRBD1. CDR3 size: 14 residues. Trimming took 0 bases from V and 7 from J; bases not matched to a gene: 6. Germline lookup yields CDR1 SGHRS and CDR2 YFSETQ.

Only one count was recorded for this clone. The chain couples TRBV5-4 to TRBJ2-7; 14 positions match TRBD2. Germline CDR1 and CDR2: SGHNT and YYREEE (reference sequence). With 0 bases clipped from V and 2 bases from J, the junction kept 4 bases outside the gene matches. This CDR3 spans 17 amino acids. The CDR3 protein is CASSLGGLAGVTYEQYF. In DNA form, the CDR3 reads TGTGCCAGCAGCTTGGGGGGACTAGCGGGGGTAACCTACGAGCAGTACTTC.

The V gene is TRBV5-6, the J gene TRBJ1-4, with D unclear. The germline V gene encodes CDR1 SGHDT and CDR2 YYEEEE. The CDR3 consists of 14 residues. With 0 bases removed from V and 4 bases from J, the gap between germline ends came to 7 bases. CDR3 DNA: TGTGCCAGCAGCTTGGTAGGGATTAATGAAAAACTGTTTTTT. It specifies CASSLVGINEKLFF.

The DNA for the CDR3 is TGCAGCGTTGGAGGGAGGGCCGGGGAGCTGTTTTTT. Translation gives CSVGGRAGELFF. The chain employs TRBV29-1 and TRBJ2-2, with 7 bases matching TRBD2. The CDR3 is 12 residues long. Germline-derived CDR1 and CDR2 are SQVTM and ANQGSEA. With 4 bases clipped from V and 6 bases from J, the junction kept 2 bases outside the gene matches.